This T cell receptor beta chain was sequenced during a study of Graves' ophthalmopathy and Graves' hyperthyroidism. This clonotype was picked up many times. Antigen unknown. Germline assignment: CDR1 MNHNY and CDR2 SVGAGI (reference sequence). Trimming pared 6 bases from V and 3 bases from J, leaving 11 bases between. The CDR3 consists of 13 residues. RNA transcripts provided the template for amplifying TCR beta CDR3 regions. Following a first-round RT-PCR that used HTBI primers, a second-round multiplex PCR was carried out. TCRdb passed the multiplex PCR reads through MiXCR, listing each CDR3 protein once. The sample shows 40,000 to 50,000 distinct CDR3 sequences, less than 65% of them seen only once. The study's findings and limits: Blood was where most expanded thyroid clonotypes above 0.001 frequency also turned up.

Physicians reached a diagnosis by relying on clinical symptoms, serum thyroxine, TRAb, thyroid ultrasound and orbital computed tomography. This TCR was sampled from an adult man with Graves' ophthalmopathy. J is TRBJ1-1 and V is TRBV6-6; unclear D gene. Sequencing was done on a sample of peripheral blood. The DNA of the CDR3 is TGTGCCAGCAGCCACCCGGGCGACACTGAAGCTTTCTTT. Its translation is CASSHPGDTEAFF.